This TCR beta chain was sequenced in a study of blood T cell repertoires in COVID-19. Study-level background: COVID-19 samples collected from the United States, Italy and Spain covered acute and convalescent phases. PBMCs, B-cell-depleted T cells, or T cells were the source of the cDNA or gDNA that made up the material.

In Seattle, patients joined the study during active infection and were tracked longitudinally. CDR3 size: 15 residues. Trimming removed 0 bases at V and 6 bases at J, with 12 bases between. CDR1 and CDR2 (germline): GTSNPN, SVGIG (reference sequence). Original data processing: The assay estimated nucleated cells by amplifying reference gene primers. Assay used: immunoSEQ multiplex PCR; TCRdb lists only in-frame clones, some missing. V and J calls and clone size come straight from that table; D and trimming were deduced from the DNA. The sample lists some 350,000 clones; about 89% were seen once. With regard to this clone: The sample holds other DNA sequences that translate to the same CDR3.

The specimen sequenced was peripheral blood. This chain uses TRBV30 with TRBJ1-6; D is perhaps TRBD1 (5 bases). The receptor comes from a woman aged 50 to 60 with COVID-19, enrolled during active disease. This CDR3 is CAWSVLGRGNSPLHF. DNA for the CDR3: TGTGCCTGGAGTGTACTGGGAAGGGGTAATTCACCCCTCCACTTT.